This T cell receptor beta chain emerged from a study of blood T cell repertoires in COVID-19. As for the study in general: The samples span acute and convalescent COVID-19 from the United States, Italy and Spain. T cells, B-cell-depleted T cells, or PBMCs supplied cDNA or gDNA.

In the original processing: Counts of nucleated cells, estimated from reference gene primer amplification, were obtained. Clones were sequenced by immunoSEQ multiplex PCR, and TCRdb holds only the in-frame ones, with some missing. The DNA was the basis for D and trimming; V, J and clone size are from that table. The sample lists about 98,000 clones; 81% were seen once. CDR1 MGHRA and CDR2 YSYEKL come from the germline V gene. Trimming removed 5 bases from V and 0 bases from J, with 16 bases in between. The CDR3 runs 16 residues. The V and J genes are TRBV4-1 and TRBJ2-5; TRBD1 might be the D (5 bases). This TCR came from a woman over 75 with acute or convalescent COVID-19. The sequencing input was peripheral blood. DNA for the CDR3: TGCGCCAGCAGCGCACCAGGGCGGACGCACCAAGAGACCCAGTACTTC. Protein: CASSAPGRTHQETQYF.